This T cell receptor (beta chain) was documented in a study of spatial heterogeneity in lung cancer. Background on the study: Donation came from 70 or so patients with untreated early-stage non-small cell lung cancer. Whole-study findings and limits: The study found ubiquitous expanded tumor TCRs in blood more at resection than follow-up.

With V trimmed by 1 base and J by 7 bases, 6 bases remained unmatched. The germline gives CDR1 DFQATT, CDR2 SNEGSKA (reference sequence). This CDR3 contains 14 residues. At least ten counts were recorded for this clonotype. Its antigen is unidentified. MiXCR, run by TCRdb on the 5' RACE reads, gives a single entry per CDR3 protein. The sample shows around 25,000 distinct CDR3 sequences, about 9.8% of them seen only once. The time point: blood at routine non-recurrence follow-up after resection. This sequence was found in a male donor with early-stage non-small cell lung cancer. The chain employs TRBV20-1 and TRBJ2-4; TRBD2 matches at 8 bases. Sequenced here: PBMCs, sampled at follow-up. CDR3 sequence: CSARAAGASNIQYF. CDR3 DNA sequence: TGCAGTGCTAGAGCAGCGGGGGCGAGTAACATTCAGTACTTC.